The sequence of this T cell receptor beta chain was determined in a study of Ad26.COV2.S vaccination and SARS-CoV-2 variants. As for the study in general: Into the muscle, Ad26.COV2.S was dosed once or twice, 56 days apart. The study, taken as a whole, reports: Vaccine and placebo groups showed comparable non-spike TCR breadth. Quantification of TCR breadth and depth may have yielded underestimates of total T cell responses.

Method: immunoSEQ multiplex PCR; TCRdb's copy keeps in-frame clones and lacks some. The table records a few hundred thousand clones, about four fifths of them present only once. This clone appeared a single time. Its antigen is unknown. The CDR3 runs to 15 residues. Germline assignment: CDR1 SGHVS and CDR2 FNYEAQ. Trimming at V came to 1 base and at J to 3 bases, leaving 3 bases not matched to a gene. Treatment described: some 20 received Ad26.COV2.S at low or high dose, single or two shots; 5 received placebo; per-sample allocation not given. Day 63 after the first vaccine or placebo injection was the time point for sampling. Its platform was an Ad26 vector, and its expressed antigen was Wuhan-strain SARS-CoV-2 spike.

This chain uses TRBV7-6 with TRBJ2-1; 7 bases match TRBD2. The sample consisted of peripheral blood, taken in a trial of Ad26.COV2.S vaccine versus placebo. This clonotype was obtained from a person aged 18-60 years who received the Ad26.COV2.S COVID-19 vaccine or a placebo. The CDR3 sequence is CASSLGGSVYNEQFF. The CDR3 DNA sequence: TGTGCCAGCAGCTTAGGCGGGAGTGTCTACAATGAGCAGTTCTTC.